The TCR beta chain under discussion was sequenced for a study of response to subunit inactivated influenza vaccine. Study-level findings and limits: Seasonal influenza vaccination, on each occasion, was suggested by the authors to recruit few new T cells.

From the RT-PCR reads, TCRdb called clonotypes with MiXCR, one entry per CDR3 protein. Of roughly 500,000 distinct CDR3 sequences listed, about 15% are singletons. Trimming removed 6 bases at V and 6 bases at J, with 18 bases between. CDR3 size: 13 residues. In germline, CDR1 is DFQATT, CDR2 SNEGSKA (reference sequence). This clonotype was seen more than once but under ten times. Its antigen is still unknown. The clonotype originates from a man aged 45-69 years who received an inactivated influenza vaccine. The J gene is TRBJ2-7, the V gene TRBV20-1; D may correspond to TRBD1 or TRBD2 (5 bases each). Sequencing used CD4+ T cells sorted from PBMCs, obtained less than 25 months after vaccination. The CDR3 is CSALGDWWGEQYF. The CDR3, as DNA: TGCAGTGCCTTGGGGGATTGGTGGGGCGAGCAGTACTTC.